The T cell receptor (beta chain) described here comes from a study of OX40 agonist ivuxolimab in advanced cancers. Germline V gene sequence: CDR1 MDHEN, CDR2 SYDVKM. The CDR3 is made up of 15 amino acids. V was shortened by 3 bases and J by 1 base, with 10 bases between the two germline ends. Profiling relied on immunoSEQ multiplex PCR, and the TCRdb table lists in-frame clones only, not all of them. The sample lists 80,000 or so clones; 75% to 90% were seen once. Source: CD4+ or CD8+ T cells sorted from blood, taken in a trial of the OX40 agonist ivuxolimab. The rearrangement links TRBV28 to TRBJ1-5, with unresolved D. This TCR was recovered from an adult with an advanced solid tumor such as melanoma, head and neck, liver or kidney cancer. The CDR3 reads CASSFFRWSNQPQHF. In nucleotides, the CDR3 is TGTGCCAGCAGTTTCTTCCGGTGGAGCAATCAGCCCCAGCATTTT.